The entry below describes one T cell receptor beta chain. Its cognate antigen is unknown. One end of the junction varies from germline; a read error may be responsible. These data are taken from a study of radiation and T cells in renal cell carcinoma. General observations from the study: Top 100 clonotypes averaged approximately 50% in irradiated versus 43% in nephrectomy-only tumors. Only small tumor regions of 0.8 to 1 g were sampled.

Libraries were prepared by immunoSEQ multiplex PCR; TCRdb keeps only in-frame clonotypes and omits some of them. Found here are roughly 8,000 clones, 65% of them singletons; the top ten hold approximately 40%. Noted treatment: treatment-naive control, cytoreductive nephrectomy. Clear cell pathology was present in this patient's renal cell carcinoma. Control tumor donors were several females and approximately eleven males, median age about 50 years. CDR1 SGHRS and CDR2 YFSETQ come from the germline V gene. The CDR3 is 14 residues long. This rearrangement joins TRBV5-1 to TRBJ1-2; 12 nucleotides align to TRBD1. The receptor was derived from a woman in her seventies with renal cell carcinoma. The starting material was tumor tissue, obtained from a patient whose treatment was nephrectomy without radiotherapy. The chain's CDR3 is CASSSGQGAYGYTF. The CDR3 DNA reads as TGTGCCAGCAGCTCGGGACAGGGGGCATATGGCTACACCTTC.